The 17 T cell receptor beta chains below come from one sample, sequenced in a study of PD-L1 blockade in urothelial cancer. The data were produced by immunoSEQ multiplex PCR, yet TCRdb's version contains in-frame clones alone and is incomplete. This sample carries more than 35,000 clones, almost 85% of them seen once, and the ten largest clones take 3% to 3.5%. This sample comprised PBMCs, obtained around atezolizumab (anti-PD-L1) treatment. The source is a man between 65 and 79 years old with urothelial cancer.

This rearrangement joins TRBV19 to TRBJ1-1; D ambiguous. Per germline, CDR1 LNHDA and CDR2 SQIVND (reference sequence). The CDR3 covers 13 residues. Trimming cost V 5 bases and J 0 bases, with 7 bases left between them. The CDR3 DNA reads TGTGCCAGTAGTGGTCAGATGAACACTGAAGCTTTCTTT. Translated, it gives CASSGQMNTEAFF.

This clone qualifies as medium-sized. The chain recombines TRBV6-5 with TRBJ2-1; D perhaps matches TRBD2 (5 bases). This CDR3 is built from 13 residues. Looked up from germline, CDR1 is MNHEY and CDR2 is SVGAGI. Trimming left V 4 bases short and J 5 bases short, with 9 bases between. The CDR3 loop reads CASSSAGDNEQFF. The CDR3 DNA is TGTGCCAGCAGTTCAGCCGGGGACAATGAGCAGTTCTTC.

The J gene is TRBJ2-5, the V gene TRBV9, with 9 positions matching TRBD1. V shed 5 bases, J shed 5 bases, and the junction held 7 bases outside the gene matches. In germline, CDR1 is SGDLS, CDR2 YYNGEE. CDR3 size: 14 residues. CDR3 bases: TGTGCCAGCAGTTCCACAGGGGGCATGGAGACCCAGTACTTC. Translating it yields CASSSTGGMETQYF.

The chain is built from TRBV19 and TRBJ1-1; D unclear. The germline gives CDR1 LNHDA, CDR2 SQIVND (reference sequence). This CDR3 region has 13 residues. Trimming left V 7 bases short and J 0 bases short, with 9 bases between. DNA of the CDR3: TGTGCCAGTAATCAGGTCTTGAACACTGAAGCTTTCTTT. Protein product: CASNQVLNTEAFF.

The rearrangement uses TRBV19 and TRBJ1-1; D perhaps matches TRBD1 (5 bases). Germline V lookup: CDR1 LNHDA, CDR2 SQIVND (reference sequence). This CDR3 contains 13 residues. The ends were cut back, 3 bases at V and 7 bases at J, with 12 bases in the middle. The CDR3 protein is CASSMGLGSEAFF. The CDR3 nucleotides are TGTGCCAGTAGTATGGGGCTTGGCAGTGAAGCTTTCTTT. Drawing the rest from reference TRBV19 and TRBJ1-1, the complete variable domain is DGGITQSPKYLFRKEGQNVTLSCEQNLNHDAMYWYRQDPGQGLRLIYYSQIVNDFQKGDIAEGYSVSREKKESFPLTVTSAQKNPTAFYLCASSMGLGSEAFFGQGTRLTVV.

V usage is TRBV28 and J usage is TRBJ2-1; TRBD2 is a possible D gene (6 bases). Trimming cost V 10 bases and J 2 bases, with 18 bases left between them. In germline, CDR1 is MDHEN, CDR2 SYDVKM. CDR3 size: 15 residues. Here the CDR3 reads CATQAGGVPYNEQFF. The CDR3, as DNA: TGTGCCACCCAAGCCGGGGGAGTGCCCTACAATGAGCAGTTCTTC.

The chain has TRBV7-9 and TRBJ1-1, with 8 bases aligning to TRBD1. Trimming took 5 bases from V and 3 from J; bases not matched to a gene: 2. In germline, CDR1 is SEHNR, CDR2 FQNEAQ (reference sequence). This CDR3 region has 13 residues. DNA of the CDR3: TGTGCCAGCAGCCGACAGGGGTACACTGAAGCTTTCTTT. Translated: CASSRQGYTEAFF.

The V gene is TRBV6-5, the J gene TRBJ1-1, with 7 bases fitting TRBD1. This CDR3 is 14 amino acids long. Trimming cost V 2 bases and J 3 bases; bases outside gene matches: 3. CDR1 is MNHEY and CDR2 is SVGAGI in the germline V gene. The CDR3 coding sequence is TGTGCCAGCAGTTACGGCAGGGGGGACACTGAAGCTTTCTTT. Amino acids: CASSYGRGDTEAFF.

This clone was observed a single time. The chain links TRBV9 to TRBJ2-6; TRBD1 agrees at 9 bases. The CDR3 runs to 17 residues. The germline CDR1 and CDR2 sequences are SGDLS and YYNGEE. J gave up 0 bases and V 0 bases, and 1 base lay outside the gene matches. The CDR3 DNA reads TGTGCCAGCAGCGTAGGGACAGGGGTCTCTGGGGCCAACGTCCTGACTTTC. Protein sequence: CASSVGTGVSGANVLTF.

This clone occurred once. This chain links TRBV7-8 with TRBJ1-3, with 8 bases matching TRBD1. Trimming took 1 base from V and 2 from J; bases not matched to a gene: 4. Germline V gene data show CDR1 as SGHVS and CDR2 as FQNEAQ. CDR3 size: 16 residues. In DNA form, the CDR3 reads TGTGCCAGCAGCTTAGTCCAGACAGGGGCTGGAAACACCATATATTTT. It is translated as CASSLVQTGAGNTIYF.

The genes are TRBV4-2 and TRBJ1-4, with D hard to call. V was shortened by 3 bases and J by 5 bases, with 7 bases between the two germline ends. The CDR3 totals 13 residues. Germline CDR1 reads LGHNA; CDR2 reads YNFKEQ. The CDR3 loop is CASSQLGNEKLFF. CDR3 nucleotides: TGTGCCAGCAGCCAGTTGGGCAATGAAAAACTGTTTTTT.

The chain has TRBV28 and TRBJ2-7; D is ambiguous. The V and J ends lost 7 bases and 1 base respectively, with 5 bases between them. CDR3 length: 11 residues. CDR1 is MDHEN, CDR2 SYDVKM, per germline. Here the CDR3 reads CASISSYEQYF. The CDR3 nucleotides are TGTGCCAGCATTTCATCCTACGAGCAGTACTTC.

By sample fraction, this clone is medium-sized. V gene TRBV4-3 combines with J gene TRBJ1-6; D is possibly TRBD1 (6 bases). Trimming removed 0 bases from V and 0 bases from J, with 24 bases in between. Germline assignment: CDR1 LGHNA and CDR2 YSLEER. The CDR3 runs 22 residues. For the CDR3, the DNA is TGCGCCAGCAGCCAAGATCTCTATCGGAGGACAGTTTCACACTCCTATAATTCACCCCTCCACTTT. Protein sequence: CASSQDLYRRTVSHSYNSPLHF.

CDR3 sequence reads: CASSSRGSTEAFF. As DNA, the CDR3 is TGTGCCAGCAGTTCCCGGGGGAGCACTGAAGCTTTCTTT. V usage is TRBV6-5 and J usage is TRBJ1-1; D possibly corresponds to TRBD1 (5 bases). Germline V gives CDR1 MNHEY, CDR2 SVGAGI. V was shortened by 4 bases and J by 4 bases, with 10 bases between the two germline ends. The CDR3 totals 13 residues.

The DNA of the CDR3 is TGTGCCAGCAGTTTGGGAGGGGGGATCCTCGAGCAGTACTTC. Translated: CASSLGGGILEQYF. The chain carries TRBV6-5 and TRBJ2-7; weak D call: TRBD2 (7 bases). CDR3 size: 14 residues. V was clipped by 4 bases and J by 6 bases, with 16 bases between them. CDR1 and CDR2 (germline): MNHEY, SVGAGI.

V is TRBV5-8 and J is TRBJ1-1; 8 positions agree with TRBD1. From germline, CDR1 is SGHTS and CDR2 YDEGEE. The CDR3 has 13 residues. V was pared by 4 bases and J by 7 bases, with 6 bases of the junction left unmatched. The CDR3 DNA follows: TGTGCCAGCAGCACCGGACAGGGCGGTGAAGCTTTCTTT. This encodes CASSTGQGGEAFF.

The chain joins TRBV19 to TRBJ1-5; TRBD1 might be the D (5 bases). Trimming shortened V by 3 bases and J by 7 bases, and 10 bases separated the two germline ends. Germline lookup yields CDR1 LNHDA and CDR2 SQIVND (reference sequence). This CDR3 contains 13 residues. The CDR3 bases are TGTGCCAGTAGTATGACAGTAATACAGCCCCAGCATTTT. Amino acid sequence: CASSMTVIQPQHF.